The rows below give T cell receptor beta chains drawn from one sample of a study of response to subunit inactivated influenza vaccine. TCRdb independently ran MiXCR on the RT-PCR reads; one entry per CDR3 protein. The sample carries hundreds of thousands of distinct CDR3 sequences, 12% to 15% recorded once. The input for sequencing was PBMCs from blood, taken approximately 15 days before vaccination. These receptors originate from a man aged 45-65 years who received an inactivated influenza vaccine. CDR3s include the opening cysteine and the closing phenylalanine or tryptophan. D genes are given only for firm matches. Expanded clones get a size class; other rows say once, few or many, or leave the size out.

CDR3aa,CDR3nt,v_gene,j_gene,abundance,d_gene
CASSLGMRPTEAFF,TGTGCCAGCAGCTTGGGTATGCGTCCCACTGAAGCTTTCTTT,TRBV7-2,TRBJ1-1,few,-
CASSSGTGGIQYF,TGTGCCAGCAGTTCCGGGACAGGGGGCATTCAGTACTTC,TRBV11-3,TRBJ2-4,once,TRBD1
CASSPYAGTGELFF,TGTGCCAGCTCTCCCTACGCAGGCACCGGGGAGCTGTTTTTT,TRBV7-6,TRBJ2-2,-,-
CASSFADRGGEQFF,TGTGCCAGCAGTTTTGCGGACAGGGGCGGTGAGCAGTTCTTC,TRBV12-3/TRBV12-4,TRBJ2-1,few,TRBD1
CAISVGQGPYNEQFF,TGTGCCATCAGTGTGGGACAGGGGCCCTACAATGAGCAGTTCTTC,TRBV10-3,TRBJ2-1,-,TRBD1
CSARRTESPPEQFF,TGCAGTGCTAGAAGGACAGAGTCCCCCCCTGAGCAGTTCTTC,TRBV20-1,TRBJ2-1,-,-
CASSSPGGLPVQYF,TGTGCCAGCAGCTCACCAGGGGGACTTCCCGTGCAGTACTTC,TRBV7-9,TRBJ2-7,-,-
CSARDLSVGYTF,TGCAGTGCTAGAGATCTTTCTGTGGGCTACACCTTC,TRBV20-1,TRBJ1-2,-,-
CASSYRLGRGQETQYF,TGTGCCAGCAGTTACCGGCTGGGGAGGGGCCAAGAGACCCAGTACTTC,TRBV6-2/TRBV6-3,TRBJ2-5,few,TRBD2
CASSQVIVNEQFF,TGCGCCAGCAGCCAAGTTATCGTCAATGAGCAGTTCTTC,TRBV4-1,TRBJ2-1,-,-
CSGAWGMNTEAFF,TGCAGTGGAGCTTGGGGTATGAACACTGAAGCTTTCTTT,TRBV20-1,TRBJ1-1,once,-
CASSQAGPWNEQFF,TGTGCCAGCAGCCAAGCAGGGCCTTGGAATGAGCAGTTCTTC,TRBV11-1,TRBJ2-1,-,-
CASSYGKNTGELFF,TGTGCCAGCAGTTACGGCAAGAACACCGGGGAGCTGTTTTTT,TRBV6-5,TRBJ2-2,few,-
CASSLAGVHNYGYTF,TGTGCCAGCAGCTTGGCCGGGGTCCATAACTATGGCTACACCTTC,TRBV5-5,TRBJ1-2,few,-
CASSQDSRGENTEAFF,TGTGCCAGCAGCCAAGATTCCCGCGGTGAGAACACTGAAGCTTTCTTT,TRBV4-2,TRBJ1-1,many,-
CASSIYRSSGIQYF,TGTGCCAGTAGTATATATAGGTCCTCGGGCATTCAGTACTTC,TRBV19,TRBJ2-4,few,-
CASSQSGTANTGELFF,TGTGCCAGCAGTCAATCCGGGACAGCGAACACCGGGGAGCTGTTTTTT,TRBV12-3/TRBV12-4,TRBJ2-2,few,TRBD1
CASSVGPGRTYEQYF,TGTGCCAGCAGCGTAGGACCTGGCCGTACCTACGAGCAGTACTTC,TRBV9,TRBJ2-7,-,-
CASSRDRGSFFGANVLTF,TGTGCCAGCAGCAGGGACAGGGGGTCGTTCTTTGGGGCCAACGTCCTGACTTTC,TRBV5-6,TRBJ2-6,few,TRBD1
CSARTGGGNQPQHF,TGCAGTGCTAGGACAGGAGGCGGCAATCAGCCCCAGCATTTT,TRBV20-1,TRBJ1-5,-,-
CATSDETRTETQYF,TGTGCCACCAGTGATGAAACCAGGACCGAGACCCAGTACTTC,TRBV24-1,TRBJ2-5,-,-
CASSLGRLAADLAKNIQYF,TGCGCCAGCAGCTTGGGACGTCTAGCGGCCGACCTAGCCAAAAACATTCAGTACTTC,TRBV5-1,TRBJ2-4,few,TRBD2